Following are 20 T cell receptor beta chains from one sample sequenced in a study of blood T cell repertoires in COVID-19. Sequencing used immunoSEQ multiplex PCR; TCRdb keeps in-frame clones, though not all of them. The table has under 450,000 clones, around 88% seen once. Sequencing was performed on peripheral blood. The receptors were gathered from a woman aged 45 to 65 with COVID-19, enrolled during active disease.

This clone was observed a handful of times. The same CDR3 also results from other DNA sequences found in this sample. The gene calls are TRBV18 and TRBJ1-1, with D unclear. V gave up 4 bases and J gave up 5 bases, with 11 bases separating them. CDR3 length: 13 amino acids. Germline V gives CDR1 KGHSH, CDR2 LQKENI. CDR3 sequence reads: CASSRGGGTEAFF. The CDR3 DNA is TGTGCCAGCTCACGCGGCGGAGGGACTGAAGCTTTCTTT.

The rearrangement links TRBV19 to TRBJ1-1; 10 bases agree with TRBD1. Germline CDR1 reads LNHDA; CDR2 reads SQIVND (reference sequence). V lost 4 bases, J lost 8 bases, and 4 bases stayed unmatched. CDR3 length equals 13 residues. In DNA, the CDR3 is TGTGCCAGTAGTAGAAGGACAGGGGGAGAAGCTTTCTTT. Its translation is CASSRRTGGEAFF. The full variable domain, in which reference TRBV19 and TRBJ1-1 provide the parts outside the CDR3, is DGGITQSPKYLFRKEGQNVTLSCEQNLNHDAMYWYRQDPGQGLRLIYYSQIVNDFQKGDIAEGYSVSREKKESFPLTVTSAQKNPTAFYLCASSRRTGGEAFFGQGTRLTVV.

V is TRBV27 and J is TRBJ2-3; TRBD1 might be the D (6 bases). This CDR3 has 15 residues. Germline loops: CDR1 MNHEY, CDR2 SMNVEV (reference sequence). V shed 2 bases and J shed 6 bases, with 15 bases lying between them. The CDR3 sequence is CASSLRRTVQDTQYF. The DNA for the CDR3 is TGTGCCAGCAGTTTACGGAGGACAGTGCAGGATACGCAGTATTTT.

This clone occurred once. The chain links TRBV30 to TRBJ2-2, with 10 bases lining up with TRBD2. J gave up 6 bases and V 2 bases, and 6 bases lay outside the gene matches. The CDR3 runs 15 residues. Germline assignment: CDR1 GTSNPN and CDR2 SVGIG (reference sequence). CDR3 residues: CAWSRQRGGPGELFF. In nucleotides, the CDR3 is TGTGCCTGGAGTAGGCAGCGGGGGGGCCCCGGGGAGCTGTTTTTT. Drawing the rest from reference TRBV30 and TRBJ2-2, the complete variable domain is SQTIHQWPATLVQPVGSPLSLECTVEGTSNPNLYWYRQAAGRGLQLLFYSVGIGQISSEVPQNLSASRPQDRQFILSSKKLLLSDSGFYLCAWSRQRGGPGELFFGEGSRLTVL.

V and J are TRBV9 and TRBJ1-2; 8 bases fit TRBD1. Per the germline V gene, CDR1 is SGDLS and CDR2 is YYNGEE. The ends lost 0 bases at V and 4 bases at J; junction bases unmatched: 5. CDR3 size: 15 residues. The CDR3 nucleotides read TGTGCCAGCAGCGTAGGGACAGGGACAACCTATGGCTACACCTTC. Protein product: CASSVGTGTTYGYTF.

V and J are TRBV19 and TRBJ1-4; no clear D gene. Trimming took 5 bases from V and 6 from J, leaving 19 bases between them. The CDR3 extends over 16 amino acids. CDR1 and CDR2 from the germline V gene are LNHDA and SQIVND (reference sequence). CDR3 sequence: CASSRSSGRRDEKLFF. The CDR3, as DNA: TGTGCCAGTAGTCGTTCCTCAGGCCGCAGAGATGAAAAACTGTTTTTT.

The chain joins TRBV10-1 to TRBJ1-4; D is uncertain. V dropped 2 bases and J dropped 8 bases, with 12 bases sitting between them. The CDR3 consists of 14 residues. In germline, CDR1 is WNHNN, CDR2 SYGVQD (reference sequence). CDR3 sequence: CASSEPGNAEKLFF. The CDR3 coding sequence is TGCGCCAGCAGTGAGCCCGGGAACGCGGAAAAACTGTTTTTT.

This clone has a single count. This chain links TRBV12-5 with TRBJ2-2, with 12 positions matching TRBD2. The J segment lost 2 bases and the V segment lost 0 bases, leaving 10 bases of the junction unmatched. The germline V gene encodes CDR1 LGHNT and CDR2 FRNRAP. This CDR3 has 20 residues. CDR3 loop: CASGLVYRTSGEPNTGELFF. CDR3 coding DNA: TGTGCTAGTGGTTTGGTATATAGGACTAGCGGGGAGCCAAACACCGGGGAGCTGTTTTTT.

The chain couples TRBV2 to TRBJ2-5, with 7 bases fitting TRBD2. Germline V gives CDR1 SNHLY, CDR2 FYNNEI. The CDR3 sequence is 15 residues long. Unmatched junction bases numbered 9, after V lost 7 bases and J lost 1 base. The CDR3 here is CASMSQRGFQETQYF. CDR3 in DNA: TGTGCCAGCATGAGCCAGCGGGGATTCCAAGAGACCCAGTACTTC.

In the case of this clone: A read error may produce the germline difference seen at one junction end. The V gene is TRBV27, the J gene TRBJ2-7; D is ambiguous. The CDR3 sequence is 13 residues long. Germline V lookup: CDR1 MNHEY, CDR2 SMNVEV (reference sequence). CDR3 nucleotides: TGTGCCAGCAGTCCAGGATGGTCCTTCGAGCAGTACTTC. It translates to CASSPGWSFEQYF.

The count of this clone is one. The J gene is TRBJ2-3, the V gene TRBV29-1, with a weak D call TRBD2 (7 bases). Germline V gene sequence: CDR1 SQVTM, CDR2 ANQGSEA. This CDR3 is 15 amino acids long. V gave up 3 bases and J gave up 2 bases, with 15 bases separating them. The CDR3 reads CSVDVQGGPTDTQYF. CDR3 coding DNA: TGCAGCGTTGACGTACAGGGAGGGCCCACAGATACGCAGTATTTT.

V usage is TRBV7-3 and J usage is TRBJ2-2, with 8 bases matching TRBD2. Germline V gene data show CDR1 as SGHTA and CDR2 as FQGTGA. This CDR3 region has 17 residues. V was pared by 5 bases and J by 2 bases, with 10 bases of the junction left unmatched. In nucleotides, the CDR3 is TGTGCCAGCAGCCCCTTGGGCGGGGGGCCCAACACCGGGGAGCTGTTTTTT. Translated, it gives CASSPLGGGPNTGELFF.

The V gene is TRBV30, the J gene TRBJ2-1, with TRBD1 as a possible D gene (5 bases). The CDR3 contains 14 residues. V lost 4 bases to trimming and J lost 7 bases, with 17 bases between them. Germline CDR1 is GTSNPN and CDR2 is SVGIG (reference sequence). CDR3 sequence: CAWNSGIVVNEQFF. The DNA of the CDR3 is TGTGCCTGGAATTCAGGGATAGTGGTTAATGAGCAGTTCTTC.

The V call is TRBV19, the J call TRBJ2-7, with a tentative D call TRBD1 (6 bases). V was cut by 7 bases and J by 3 bases, with 22 bases left in between. The CDR3 runs 16 residues. The germline V gene encodes CDR1 LNHDA and CDR2 SQIVND (reference sequence). The chain's CDR3 is CASTPGTGQGYYEQYF. CDR3 nucleotides: TGTGCCAGTACCCCAGGAACAGGGCAGGGATACTACGAGCAGTACTTC.

This clone has just one count. The rearrangement joins TRBV6-1 to TRBJ2-7; 7 bases agree with TRBD1. This CDR3 is 15 amino acids long. Per germline, CDR1 MNHNS and CDR2 SASEGT. V lost 1 base and J lost 0; bases outside the gene matches: 3. The CDR3 reads CASSEVRGSSYEQYF. CDR3 bases: TGTGCCAGCAGTGAAGTCAGGGGGAGCTCCTACGAGCAGTACTTC.

This clone has only one observation. This rearrangement joins TRBV11-3 to TRBJ1-2; D not resolved. CDR3 length: 13 residues. CDR1 and CDR2 from the germline V gene are SGHNT and YENEEA. With 0 bases removed from V and 14 bases from J, the gap between germline ends came to 16 bases. CDR3 sequence (DNA): TGTGCCAGCAGCTTAGATCAAAGCAGGCCTTTAACCTTC. Amino acid sequence: CASSLDQSRPLTF.

The chain carries TRBV27 and TRBJ2-2, with D perhaps matching TRBD1 (6 bases). This CDR3 has 16 amino acids. V gave up 2 bases and J gave up 2 bases, with 12 bases separating them. Germline CDR1 reads MNHEY; CDR2 reads SMNVEV (reference sequence). The CDR3 here is CASSLLGALNTGELFF. The DNA for the CDR3 is TGTGCCAGCAGTTTACTGGGGGCCCTTAACACCGGGGAGCTGTTTTTT.

The genes are TRBV7-2 and TRBJ2-2, with D tentatively TRBD2 (6 bases). CDR1 is SGHTA, CDR2 FQGNSA, per germline. V shed 4 bases and J shed 0 bases, with 15 bases lying between them. The CDR3 is 17 residues long. The CDR3 reads CASSSKGAGTNTGELFF. In DNA form, the CDR3 reads TGTGCCAGCAGCTCCAAGGGCGCGGGGACGAACACCGGGGAGCTGTTTTTT.

The rearrangement joins TRBV25-1 to TRBJ1-4, with TRBD1 identical over 7 bases. Germline values: CDR1 MGHDK, CDR2 SYGVNS. This CDR3 comprises 15 residues. J was trimmed by 8 bases and V by 3 bases; bases with no gene match: 9. CDR3 loop: CASSDQTGAGEKLFF. The CDR3 DNA reads as TGTGCCAGCAGTGACCAAACAGGGGCCGGCGAAAAACTGTTTTTT. The full variable domain, in which reference TRBV25-1 and TRBJ1-4 provide the parts outside the CDR3, is EADIYQTPRYLVIGTGKKITLECSQTMGHDKMYWYQQDPGMELHLIHYSYGVNSTEKGDLSSESTVSRIRTEHFPLTLESARPSHTSQYLCASSDQTGAGEKLFFGSGTQLSVL.

The chain carries TRBV6-4 and TRBJ1-2; tentative D call: TRBD1 (6 bases). This CDR3 has 13 amino acids. Trimming shortened V by 2 bases and J by 5 bases, and 9 bases separated the two germline ends. CDR1 and CDR2 from the germline V gene are MRHNA and SNTAGT. The CDR3 spells CASSDPDSYGYTF. CDR3 bases: TGTGCCAGCAGTGACCCGGACAGTTATGGCTACACCTTC.